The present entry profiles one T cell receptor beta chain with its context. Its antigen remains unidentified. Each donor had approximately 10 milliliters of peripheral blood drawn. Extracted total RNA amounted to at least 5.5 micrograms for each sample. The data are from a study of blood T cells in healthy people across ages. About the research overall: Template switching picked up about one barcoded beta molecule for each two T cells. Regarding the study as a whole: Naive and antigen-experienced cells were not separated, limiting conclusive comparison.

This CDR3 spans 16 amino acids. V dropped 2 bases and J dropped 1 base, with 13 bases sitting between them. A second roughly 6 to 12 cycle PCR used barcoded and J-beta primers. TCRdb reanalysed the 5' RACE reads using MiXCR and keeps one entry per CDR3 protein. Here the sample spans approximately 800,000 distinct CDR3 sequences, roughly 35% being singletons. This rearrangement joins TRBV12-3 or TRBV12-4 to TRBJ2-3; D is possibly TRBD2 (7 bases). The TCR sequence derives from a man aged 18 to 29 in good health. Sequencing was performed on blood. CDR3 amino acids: CASSLFLGGRTDTQYF. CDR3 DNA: TGTGCCAGCAGTTTATTCTTGGGGGGGCGCACAGATACGCAGTATTTT.